The clone carrying this TCR beta chain occurred many times. Its antigen is currently unknown. The use of previously described methods and listed TCR primers produced the bulk TCR libraries. TCRdb called the PCR reads again in MiXCR, with one record for every CDR3 protein. The sample contains about 510,000 distinct CDR3 sequences, about 20% of which appear only once. This record belongs to a study of molecular identifiers for immune sequencing clone quantification. Study summary: RNA from approximately 20,000 or 98,000 naive CD8 cells was split five ways in replicates, with four sequenced. Points from the study as a whole: Jurkat TCR RNA spiked in from one cell (amid over 850,000 naive cells) was reportedly detectable. Clones with over 20 RNA copies captured over 98% of effector molecules but under 1% of naive ones.

The junction had 4 bases not matched to a gene; V was cut back by 5 bases and J by 4 bases. Germline CDR1 is MDHEN and CDR2 is SYDVKM. The CDR3 is 13 residues long. The chain has TRBV28 and TRBJ1-1, with 7 nucleotides matching TRBD1. This receptor was obtained from a human donor in good health. Some libraries in this study had Jurkat cell RNA spiked in. The sequencing sample was made of naive CD8+ T cells from blood, with Jurkat cell RNA spiked in. Subset: FACS-sorted CD8+CD4-CCR7+CD45RA+ naive T cells. CDR3 loop: CASSPTGTTEAFF. The CDR3 DNA reads TGTGCCAGCAGTCCGACAGGGACCACTGAAGCTTTCTTT.